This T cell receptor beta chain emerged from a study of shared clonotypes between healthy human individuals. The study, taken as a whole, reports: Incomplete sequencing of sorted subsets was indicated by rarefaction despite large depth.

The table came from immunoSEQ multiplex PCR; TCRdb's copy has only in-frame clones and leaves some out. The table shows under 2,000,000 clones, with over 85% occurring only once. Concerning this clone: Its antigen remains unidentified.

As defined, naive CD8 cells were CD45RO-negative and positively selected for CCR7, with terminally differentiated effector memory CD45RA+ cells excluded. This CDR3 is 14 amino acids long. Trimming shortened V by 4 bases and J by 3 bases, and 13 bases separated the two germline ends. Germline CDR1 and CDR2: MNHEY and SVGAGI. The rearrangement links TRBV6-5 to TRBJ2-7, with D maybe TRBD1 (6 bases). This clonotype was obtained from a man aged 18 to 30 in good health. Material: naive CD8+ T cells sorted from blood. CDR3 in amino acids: CASSSAGAGYEQYF. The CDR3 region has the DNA TGTGCCAGCAGTTCGGCAGGGGCGGGCTACGAGCAGTACTTC.